Below, 26 T cell receptor beta chains from the same sample are listed, as sequenced in a study of T cells in Graves' hyperthyroidism and ophthalmopathy. From RNA transcripts, TCR beta CDR3 regions were amplified. When the TCR CDR3 underwent first-round RT-PCR, the HTBI primer set was used. From the multiplex PCR reads, TCRdb called clonotypes with MiXCR, one entry per CDR3 protein. The sample shows more than 35,000 distinct CDR3 sequences, about 52% of them seen only once. The sequenced sample consisted of peripheral blood or thyroid tissue (not recorded which). The source is a woman between 50 and 59 years old with Graves' hyperthyroidism.

The CDR3 is CASSLERVDRGYTF. CDR3 coding DNA: TGTGCCAGCAGCTTGGAACGGGTGGACCGTGGCTACACCTTC. This rearrangement joins TRBV5-8 to TRBJ1-2; D is unresolved. This CDR3 region has 14 residues. V lost 0 bases, J lost 7 bases, and 13 bases lay in between. CDR1 is SGHTS, CDR2 YDEGEE, per germline.

This chain uses TRBV11-2 with TRBJ1-2, with no clear D. The CDR3 spans 17 residues. Trimming removed 2 bases at V and 2 bases at J, with 18 bases between. The V gene's germline CDR1 is SGHAT and CDR2 FQNNGV. The chain's CDR3 is CASSLFPGKQRNYGYTF. Written as DNA, the CDR3 is TGTGCCAGCAGCTTATTTCCCGGAAAACAGAGGAACTATGGCTACACCTTC.

This clonotype has at least ten counts. The rearrangement uses TRBV6-2 or TRBV6-3 and TRBJ1-2, with D perhaps TRBD1 (5 bases). This CDR3 is 12 amino acids long. Germline CDR1 is MNHEY and CDR2 is SVGEGT. Trimming pared 6 bases from V and 5 bases from J, leaving 10 bases between. For the CDR3, the DNA is TGTGCCAGCAGCGGGACCACTTATGGCTACACCTTC. It is translated as CASSGTTYGYTF.

The chain has TRBV10-1 and TRBJ2-5; D could derive from TRBD1 or TRBD2 (7 bases each). Germline V gives CDR1 WNHNN, CDR2 SYGVQD (reference sequence). The length of the CDR3 is 14 residues. Between the trimmed V and J ends, which lost 6 bases and 4 bases, there was a span of 15 bases. The CDR3 region has the DNA TGCGCCAGCAGCAGCGGGGCAGGGGGAGAGACCCAGTACTTC. It encodes CASSSGAGGETQYF.

This clonotype was detected ten times or more. The chain links TRBV11-2 to TRBJ2-2; 8 positions agree with TRBD2. Unmatched junction bases numbered 14, after V lost 6 bases and J lost 8 bases. CDR3 size: 16 residues. Germline V gene data show CDR1 as SGHAT and CDR2 as FQNNGV. Here the CDR3 reads CASSRRLATLGGELFF. CDR3 nucleotides: TGTGCCAGCAGTAGGAGACTAGCGACCCTAGGGGGGGAGCTGTTTTTT.

The chain uses TRBV7-9 and TRBJ2-7; D is possibly TRBD2 (6 bases). Trimming stripped 5 bases from V and 3 bases from J, with 11 bases between. Germline values: CDR1 SEHNR, CDR2 FQNEAQ (reference sequence). The CDR3 loop spans 13 amino acids. CDR3 loop: CASSGSGGYEQYF. The CDR3 DNA is TGTGCCAGCAGCGGGTCCGGGGGCTACGAGCAGTACTTC.

Many counts were recorded for this clonotype. The rearrangement links TRBV7-6 to TRBJ2-5; TRBD1 is a possible D gene (6 bases). V gave up 1 base and J gave up 7 bases, with 19 bases separating them. The CDR3 loop spans 16 amino acids. Germline CDR1 reads SGHVS; CDR2 reads FNYEAQ. This CDR3 is CASSLDSRGPKGTQYF. The CDR3, as DNA: TGTGCCAGCAGCTTAGATAGCAGGGGCCCCAAGGGGACCCAGTACTTC.

This clonotype was recorded a few times. The chain joins TRBV30 to TRBJ1-1; D remains ambiguous. Germline-derived CDR1 and CDR2 are GTSNPN and SVGIG (reference sequence). The V end was cut by 2 bases, the J end by 2 bases, with 18 bases between. The CDR3 has 16 amino acids. DNA for the CDR3: TGTGCCTGGAGTCCCCCCAGATGGGCCCTCAACACTGAAGCTTTCTTT. This translates into CAWSPPRWALNTEAFF.

The V call is TRBV25-1, the J call TRBJ1-6; D gene uncertain. The ends were cut back, 4 bases at V and 9 bases at J, with 13 bases in the middle. The germline V gene encodes CDR1 MGHDK and CDR2 SYGVNS. The CDR3 spans 14 residues. The CDR3, as DNA: TGTGCCAGCAGTGGCCGCTGGGTATCTTCACCCCTCCACTTT. Translation gives CASSGRWVSSPLHF.

The sample holds many counts of this clonotype. The chain joins TRBV11-2 to TRBJ1-1; unclear D gene. The ends were cut back, 5 bases at V and 5 bases at J, with 12 bases in the middle. Germline-derived CDR1 and CDR2 are SGHAT and FQNNGV. The CDR3 length is 13 residues. The CDR3 protein is CASSPPPLTEAFF. The CDR3 coding sequence is TGTGCCAGCAGCCCCCCCCCCTTAACTGAAGCTTTCTTT.

The chain uses TRBV7-3 and TRBJ1-1, with D perhaps matching TRBD1 (5 bases). This CDR3 comprises 13 residues. Trimming removed 6 bases from V and 5 bases from J, with 13 bases in between. The germline V gene has CDR1 SGHTA and CDR2 FQGTGA. The CDR3, as DNA: TGTGCCAGCAGTCTACGGGACGGTACTGAAGCTTTCTTT. It yields the protein CASSLRDGTEAFF.

This clonotype was seen ten or more times. The gene calls are TRBV4-2 and TRBJ2-2; maybe TRBD1 (6 bases). The CDR3 runs to 16 residues. The V end was cut by 3 bases, the J end by 1 base, with 12 bases between. Germline CDR1 reads LGHNA; CDR2 reads YNFKEQ. CDR3 in amino acids: CASSHTRGRNTGELFF. The DNA of the CDR3 is TGTGCCAGCAGCCACACCAGGGGTAGGAACACCGGGGAGCTGTTTTTT.

This clonotype was observed many times. The chain uses TRBV27 and TRBJ1-5; D call uncertain. Per the germline V gene, CDR1 is MNHEY and CDR2 is SMNVEV (reference sequence). The CDR3 is 15 amino acids. V was trimmed by 5 bases and J by 3 bases, leaving 14 bases between them. CDR3 nucleotide sequence: TGTGCCAGCAGTCCCCGAGCGGGGAACAATCAGCCCCAGCATTTT. It encodes CASSPRAGNNQPQHF.

This clonotype has just one count. The rearrangement joins TRBV5-1 to TRBJ2-5, with TRBD1 identical over 8 bases. Germline V gene lookup returns CDR1 SGHRS and CDR2 YFSETQ. Germline trimming cut 6 bases from V and 5 bases from J; bases unmatched to any gene: 6. This CDR3 region has 13 residues. CDR3 sequence: CASIPRDRETQYF. In DNA form, the CDR3 reads TGCGCCAGCATTCCCCGGGACAGGGAGACCCAGTACTTC. The entire variable domain, with the rest obtained from reference TRBV5-1 and TRBJ2-5, is as follows: KAGVTQTPRYLIKTRGQQVTLSCSPISGHRSVSWYQQTPGQGLQFLFEYFSETQRNKGNFPGRFSGRQFSNSRSEMNVSTLELGDSALYLCASIPRDRETQYFGPGTRLLVL.

This clonotype was recorded only once. The CDR3 does not close with the conserved phenylalanine or tryptophan, likely indicating a read error. J is TRBJ2-7 and V is TRBV2, with D perhaps matching TRBD2 (6 bases). V gave up 10 bases and J gave up 0 bases, with 13 bases separating them. This CDR3 region has 13 residues. In germline, CDR1 is SNHLY, CDR2 FYNNEI. The CDR3 nucleotides read TGTGCCACTCTAGCGACAAGCTCCTACGAGCAGTACACA. Amino acids: CATLATSSYEQYT.

This clonotype was recorded a few times. The CDR3 nucleotides are TGTGCCAGCAGCTCCCAGGGGGCGCGGCATGGCTACACCTTC. It yields the protein CASSSQGARHGYTF. The chain carries TRBV7-8 and TRBJ1-2, with 8 nucleotides matching TRBD1. Germline V gene data show CDR1 as SGHVS and CDR2 as FQNEAQ. The CDR3 is 14 amino acids. With V trimmed by 4 bases and J by 6 bases, 7 bases remained unmatched. Combining the CDR3 with reference TRBV7-8 and TRBJ1-2 gives the whole variable domain GAGVSQSPRYKVAKRGQDVALRCDPISGHVSLFWYQQALGQGPEFLTYFQNEAQLDKSGLPSDRFFAERPEGSVSTLKIQRTQQEDSAVYLCASSSQGARHGYTFGSGTRLTVV.

The chain couples TRBV20-1 to TRBJ1-6; D is possibly TRBD1 (6 bases). Per the germline V gene, CDR1 is DFQATT and CDR2 is SNEGSKA (reference sequence). The CDR3 loop spans 19 amino acids. The germline V and J ends were trimmed by 3 bases and 0 bases, with 21 bases remaining between them. The CDR3 sequence: CSASRQGRPTSSYNSPLHF. In nucleotides, the CDR3 is TGCAGTGCTAGTCGGCAGGGGAGACCAACGAGCTCCTATAATTCACCCCTCCACTTT.

V is TRBV20-1 and J is TRBJ2-7; D uncertain. Germline values: CDR1 DFQATT, CDR2 SNEGSKA (reference sequence). The V end lost 6 bases, the J end lost 2 bases, and 8 bases lay between the germline ends. This CDR3 has 11 amino acids. The CDR3 DNA sequence: TGCAGTGCCATAGACCCCTACGAGCAGTACTTC. It is translated as CSAIDPYEQYF.

V gene TRBV29-1 combines with J gene TRBJ1-2; 9 bases fit TRBD1. CDR3 length equals 12 residues. V gave up 6 bases and J gave up 7 bases; unmatched junction bases: 6. Per the germline V gene, CDR1 is SQVTM and CDR2 is ANQGSEA. CDR3 loop: CSVGTGFGGYTF. The CDR3 nucleotides read TGCAGCGTGGGGACAGGGTTTGGTGGCTACACCTTC.

V gene TRBV10-3 combines with J gene TRBJ1-2; no firm D call. The CDR3 is 14 residues long. CDR1 and CDR2 from the germline V gene are ENHRY and SYGVKD. V shed 5 bases and J shed 7 bases, with 17 bases lying between them. The CDR3 sequence is CAISLDPSYGGYTF. The CDR3 bases are TGTGCCATCAGTTTAGACCCAAGTTACGGTGGCTACACCTTC.

CDR3 residues: CASGRVYEQYF. For the CDR3, the DNA is TGTGCCAGCGGCCGAGTCTACGAGCAGTACTTC. The chain recombines TRBV7-8 with TRBJ2-7; D unresolved. CDR1 is SGHVS, CDR2 FQNEAQ, per germline. With 8 bases removed from V and 3 bases from J, the gap between germline ends came to 8 bases. The CDR3 contains 11 residues.

This clonotype was found once. The CDR3: CASRGETQGALGANVLTF. For the CDR3, the DNA is TGTGCCAGCAGAGGAGAGACCCAGGGGGCGCTTGGGGCCAACGTCCTGACTTTC. The chain recombines TRBV7-8 with TRBJ2-6; TRBD1 matches at 8 bases. The germline V gene encodes CDR1 SGHVS and CDR2 FQNEAQ. The V segment lost 6 bases and the J segment 3 bases; nucleotides outside the gene matches: 13. The CDR3 spans 18 residues.

The genes are TRBV15 and TRBJ2-7, with D perhaps matching TRBD1 (5 bases). V was clipped by 0 bases and J by 5 bases, with 8 bases between them. Germline loops: CDR1 LNHNV, CDR2 YYDKDF (reference sequence). The length of the CDR3 is 13 residues. The CDR3 DNA sequence: TGTGCCACCAGCAGAGACAGGGTCGACGAGCAGTACTTC. Protein sequence: CATSRDRVDEQYF. The full variable domain, its missing parts supplied by reference TRBV15 and TRBJ2-7, is DAMVIQNPRYQVTQFGKPVTLSCSQTLNHNVMYWYQQKSSQAPKLLFHYYDKDFNNEADTPDNFQSRRPNTSFCFLDIRSPGLGDTAMYLCATSRDRVDEQYFGPGTRLTVT.

The chain has TRBV20-1 and TRBJ2-5; TRBD1 aligns across 9 bases. CDR3 size: 14 residues. Germline V gene data show CDR1 as DFQATT and CDR2 as SNEGSKA (reference sequence). V lost 4 bases, J lost 5 bases, and 8 bases stayed unmatched. The CDR3 nucleotides are TGCAGTGCTATCGACAGGGGGATGGGGGAGACCCAGTACTTC. It encodes CSAIDRGMGETQYF.

This clonotype was counted at least ten times. V usage is TRBV28 and J usage is TRBJ1-2; 7 bases are shared with TRBD1. V gave up 3 bases and J gave up 1 base; unmatched junction bases: 5. The CDR3 has 15 amino acids. The germline CDR1 and CDR2 sequences are MDHEN and SYDVKM. The CDR3 here is CASSFTGALNYGYTF. The CDR3 region has the DNA TGTGCCAGCAGTTTTACAGGGGCCCTTAACTATGGCTACACCTTC.

This clonotype was recorded many times. This chain connects TRBV5-8 to TRBJ2-3; 7 positions agree with TRBD2. V lost 0 bases to trimming and J lost 0 bases; unmatched junction nucleotides: 1. CDR3 length: 15 amino acids. Germline V lookup: CDR1 SGHTS, CDR2 YDEGEE. The chain's CDR3 is CASSLGAGSTDTQYF. As DNA, the CDR3 is TGTGCCAGCAGCTTGGGAGCGGGGAGCACAGATACGCAGTATTTT.